The 30 T cell receptor beta chains below all came from one sample that was sequenced in a study of blood T cell repertoires in COVID-19. Sequencing was performed with immunoSEQ multiplex PCR; in TCRdb, only in-frame clones are kept and a portion is missing. The sample lists about 160,000 clones, approximately 85% occurring once. Sequenced: peripheral blood. Every receptor here comes from a man older than 75 with COVID-19, enrolled during active disease.

The V gene is TRBV7-9, the J gene TRBJ1-5, with D possibly TRBD1 on 5 matching bases. Between the trimmed V and J ends, which lost 5 bases and 5 bases, there was a span of 10 bases. The CDR3 length is 13 residues. Germline lookup yields CDR1 SEHNR and CDR2 FQNEAQ (reference sequence). The CDR3 region is CASSREGDQPQHF. In DNA, the CDR3 is TGTGCCAGCAGCCGCGAAGGGGATCAGCCCCAGCATTTT.

This clone turned up a few times. This sequence joins TRBV9 and TRBJ1-4; 9 positions agree with TRBD1. Germline V gene data show CDR1 as SGDLS and CDR2 as YYNGEE. The CDR3 spans 15 residues. V lost 4 bases, J lost 8 bases, and 9 bases stayed unmatched. CDR3 nucleotides: TGTGCCAGCAGCCCGGGACAGGGCGGACGCGAAAAACTGTTTTTT. Protein product: CASSPGQGGREKLFF.

V gene TRBV18 combines with J gene TRBJ2-1, with TRBD1 matching over 9 bases. Trimming removed 0 bases from V and 5 bases from J; junction bases left unmatched: 5. CDR1 is KGHSH, CDR2 LQKENI, per germline. This CDR3 contains 16 residues. In DNA, the CDR3 is TGTGCCAGCTCACCACCGAGGGGACAGGGCCACAATGAGCAGTTCTTC. This codes for CASSPPRGQGHNEQFF.

This rearrangement joins TRBV7-6 to TRBJ1-1; TRBD1 matches 7 bases. The ends lost 5 bases at V and 0 bases at J; junction bases unmatched: 3. CDR3 length: 14 residues. Per the germline V gene, CDR1 is SGHVS and CDR2 is FNYEAQ. The CDR3: CASSPTGMNTEAFF. CDR3 nucleotides: TGTGCCAGCAGCCCGACAGGGATGAACACTGAAGCTTTCTTT.

The chain employs TRBV7-9 and TRBJ2-2, with 9 bases aligning to TRBD1. Germline values: CDR1 SEHNR, CDR2 FQNEAQ (reference sequence). After removal of 6 bases from V and 1 base from J, the junction contained 6 bases not matched to a gene. The CDR3 is 16 amino acids. DNA for the CDR3: TGTGCCAGCAGGCCATGGGACAGGGTGAACACCGGGGAGCTGTTTTTT. Protein product: CASRPWDRVNTGELFF.

DNA for the CDR3: TGTGCCAGCAGCCACGACAGGGGGCGCGTAGATACGCAGTATTTT. Translating it yields CASSHDRGRVDTQYF. V and J are TRBV9 and TRBJ2-3; 10 nucleotides line up with TRBD1. This CDR3 has 15 amino acids. Germline assignment: CDR1 SGDLS and CDR2 YYNGEE. With 4 bases clipped from V and 5 bases from J, the junction kept 7 bases outside the gene matches.

This clone was observed a single time. This chain uses TRBV6-5 with TRBJ2-1, with 7 bases identical to TRBD2. V lost 0 bases, J lost 4 bases, and 6 bases stayed unmatched. The CDR3 length is 16 residues. Germline assignment: CDR1 MNHEY and CDR2 SVGAGI. The CDR3, as DNA: TGTGCCAGCAGTTACTCGACTGGGGGACTATACAATGAGCAGTTCTTC. Encoded protein: CASSYSTGGLYNEQFF.

V gene TRBV7-9 combines with J gene TRBJ2-5; 7 bases are a match to TRBD1. This CDR3 spans 14 amino acids. The germline V gene encodes CDR1 SEHNR and CDR2 FQNEAQ (reference sequence). Unmatched junction bases numbered 8, after V lost 5 bases and J lost 5 bases. Here the CDR3 reads CASSTRQGSETQYF. The DNA for the CDR3 is TGTGCCAGCAGCACGCGACAGGGCTCGGAGACCCAGTACTTC.

The V call is TRBV15, the J call TRBJ2-7; D uncertain. The CDR3 extends over 16 amino acids. Trimming left V 1 base short and J 2 bases short, with 15 bases between. CDR1 is LNHNV and CDR2 is YYDKDF in the germline V gene (reference sequence). The CDR3 spells CATSRVVAQRAYEQYF. In DNA, the CDR3 is TGTGCCACCAGCAGAGTGGTTGCCCAGCGCGCCTACGAGCAGTACTTC.

The chain combines TRBV6-1 with TRBJ2-7; 10 bases map to TRBD1. Per germline, CDR1 MNHNS and CDR2 SASEGT. Trimming at V came to 2 bases and at J to 3 bases, leaving 7 bases not matched to a gene. There are 16 residues in the CDR3. The CDR3 bases are TGTGCCAGCAGTGAACGGGCGGGACAGGGGTTCTACGAGCAGTACTTC. Translation: CASSERAGQGFYEQYF.

In this sample, this clone turned up a few times. V and J are TRBV7-9 and TRBJ1-1; no firm D call. The V end lost 6 bases, the J end lost 1 base, and 6 bases lay between the germline ends. Germline values: CDR1 SEHNR, CDR2 FQNEAQ (reference sequence). The CDR3 runs 12 residues. CDR3 DNA sequence: TGTGCCAGCAGGGACTCGAACACTGAAGCTTTCTTT. It is translated as CASRDSNTEAFF.

The chain couples TRBV6-2 or TRBV6-3 to TRBJ1-2; 11 bases align to TRBD1. V lost 4 bases, J lost 8 bases, and 18 bases stayed unmatched. Germline-derived CDR1 and CDR2 are MNHEY and SVGEGT. The CDR3 runs to 18 residues. The CDR3 bases are TGTGCCAGCAGTTCCACCGGGACAGGGGGTTCTTTGCCTGAGGGCTACACCTTC. Protein: CASSSTGTGGSLPEGYTF.

This chain links TRBV18 with TRBJ2-7; the match to TRBD2 covers 9 bases. The CDR3 spans 15 residues. Germline lookup yields CDR1 KGHSH and CDR2 LQKENI. The V segment lost 3 bases and the J segment 5 bases; nucleotides outside the gene matches: 8. As DNA, the CDR3 is TGTGCCAGCTCACCCCCGGCGGGAGGGGCCGACGAGCAGTACTTC. Protein sequence: CASSPPAGGADEQYF.

This clone was counted only a few times. J is TRBJ2-7 and V is TRBV19, with 7 bases identical to TRBD1. The trim removed 4 bases at V and 4 bases at J, leaving 4 bases unmatched. The germline gives CDR1 LNHDA, CDR2 SQIVND (reference sequence). The CDR3 has 13 residues. Here the CDR3 reads CASSTDRSYEQYF. The CDR3 bases are TGTGCCAGTAGTACGGACAGGTCGTACGAGCAGTACTTC.

The chain combines TRBV18 with TRBJ1-1; unclear D gene. The germline V and J ends were trimmed by 2 bases and 3 bases, with 10 bases remaining between them. CDR1 KGHSH and CDR2 LQKENI come from the germline V gene. The length of the CDR3 is 14 residues. The CDR3 protein is CASSPVSGDTEAFF. The CDR3 bases are TGTGCCAGCTCACCAGTCTCCGGGGACACTGAAGCTTTCTTT.

This chain uses TRBV6-5 with TRBJ1-4; TRBD1 aligns across 9 bases. Unmatched junction bases numbered 3, after V lost 2 bases and J lost 2 bases. Germline assignment: CDR1 MNHEY and CDR2 SVGAGI. The CDR3 has 16 residues. This chain's CDR3 is CASSYKTGGTNEKLFF. CDR3 DNA sequence: TGTGCCAGCAGTTACAAGACAGGGGGTACTAATGAAAAACTGTTTTTT.

The DNA of the CDR3 is TGTGCCAGCAGCGCCCCTCCGGGGACATCTGGAAACACCATATATTTT. Protein product: CASSAPPGTSGNTIYF. The chain carries TRBV9 and TRBJ1-3; TRBD1 is a possible D gene (6 bases). Between the trimmed V and J ends, which lost 3 bases and 1 base, there was a span of 14 bases. Germline CDR1 reads SGDLS; CDR2 reads YYNGEE. The CDR3 spans 16 residues.

The chain links TRBV4-2 to TRBJ2-5, with 7 bases identical to TRBD1. The V and J ends lost 4 bases and 2 bases, in that order; junction bases with no gene match: 4. Germline V gives CDR1 LGHNA, CDR2 YNFKEQ. The CDR3 is made up of 14 amino acids. The CDR3: CASSPTGYQETQYF. CDR3 nucleotide sequence: TGTGCCAGCAGCCCGACAGGGTATCAAGAGACCCAGTACTTC.

CDR3 coding DNA: TGTGCCAGCAGTTTGGGGGGGCGTATCACTGAAGCTTTCTTT. It codes for CASSLGGRITEAFF. The chain combines TRBV28 with TRBJ1-1, with TRBD1 as a possible D gene (6 bases). The CDR3 has 14 residues. Germline V CDR1 and CDR2: MDHEN, SYDVKM. Deletions cut 3 bases from V and 4 bases from J, with 12 bases between.

The chain uses TRBV2 and TRBJ2-5, with D possibly matching TRBD2 (5 bases). The CDR3 is 15 residues long. Germline values: CDR1 SNHLY, CDR2 FYNNEI. With 4 bases removed from V and 4 bases from J, the gap between germline ends came to 16 bases. The CDR3 region is CASSVEVPALETQYF. CDR3 sequence (DNA): TGTGCCAGCAGTGTGGAGGTCCCTGCCCTAGAGACCCAGTACTTC.

The CDR3 nucleotides are TGCGCCAGCAGCTTGGAGCAGGGGCAGTACTATGGCTACACCTTC. This sequence encodes CASSLEQGQYYGYTF. The rearrangement uses TRBV5-1 and TRBJ1-2, with D possibly TRBD1 on 6 matching bases. The CDR3 spans 15 residues. V shed 0 bases and J shed 3 bases, with 12 bases lying between them. Germline V gene data show CDR1 as SGHRS and CDR2 as YFSETQ.

The chain recombines TRBV11-3 with TRBJ2-5; D remains ambiguous. The ends were cut back, 1 base at V and 0 bases at J, with 9 bases in the middle. There are 15 residues in the CDR3. CDR1 is SGHNT, CDR2 YENEEA, per germline. In DNA, the CDR3 is TGTGCCAGCAGCTTAGTTTTGGAGTACCAAGAGACCCAGTACTTC. Its translation: CASSLVLEYQETQYF.

The CDR3, as DNA: TGTGCCAGCAGCTTAGCGCCAGGGAACTATGGCTACACCTTC. The encoded protein is CASSLAPGNYGYTF. The J gene is TRBJ1-2, the V gene TRBV7-9, with D possibly being TRBD1 (5 bases). This CDR3 has 14 amino acids. Trimming removed 0 bases from V and 2 bases from J, with 7 bases in between. The germline V gene has CDR1 SEHNR and CDR2 FQNEAQ (reference sequence).

The J gene is TRBJ1-5, the V gene TRBV7-6; D remains ambiguous. V was pared by 2 bases and J by 0 bases, with 17 bases between. There are 18 residues in the CDR3. CDR1 and CDR2 (germline): SGHVS, FNYEAQ. CDR3 DNA sequence: TGTGCCAGCAGCTTACAGGATCCCCGTCTTTATAGCAATCAGCCCCAGCATTTT. Its translation: CASSLQDPRLYSNQPQHF.

The rearrangement uses TRBV6-5 and TRBJ1-4; D might be TRBD1 (5 bases). The V end lost 2 bases, the J end lost 0 bases, and 10 bases lay between the germline ends. There are 16 residues in the CDR3. Germline loops: CDR1 MNHEY, CDR2 SVGAGI. CDR3 sequence (DNA): TGTGCCAGCAGTTACCAAAGGGACTCAACTAATGAAAAACTGTTTTTT. Encoded protein: CASSYQRDSTNEKLFF.

The V gene is TRBV5-1, the J gene TRBJ2-7, with 8 positions matching TRBD1. With 0 bases clipped from V and 0 bases from J, the junction kept 5 bases outside the gene matches. Germline V gene lookup returns CDR1 SGHRS and CDR2 YFSETQ. The CDR3 is 16 amino acids. The CDR3 nucleotides are TGCGCCAGCAGCTTGGCCTGGCAGGGGGCCTCCTACGAGCAGTACTTC. Translating it yields CASSLAWQGASYEQYF.

The chain joins TRBV9 to TRBJ1-2, with 9 bases fitting TRBD1. V was pared by 0 bases and J by 7 bases, with 4 bases of the junction left unmatched. The V gene's germline CDR1 is SGDLS and CDR2 YYNGEE. The CDR3 consists of 14 residues. The CDR3 protein is CASSVEQGAGGYTF. The CDR3 DNA reads as TGTGCCAGCAGCGTAGAACAGGGGGCCGGTGGCTACACCTTC.

V usage is TRBV7-2 and J usage is TRBJ2-1; the match to TRBD2 covers 8 bases. With V trimmed by 6 bases and J by 4 bases, 5 bases remained unmatched. The length of the CDR3 is 14 residues. Looked up from germline, CDR1 is SGHTA and CDR2 is FQGNSA. As DNA, the CDR3 is TGTGCCAGCAGGCAGCGGGGGCCGTACAATGAGCAGTTCTTC. Its protein product is CASRQRGPYNEQFF. The full variable domain, completed using reference TRBV7-2 and TRBJ2-1, is GAGVSQSPSNKVTEKGKDVELRCDPISGHTALYWYRQSLGQGLEFLIYFQGNSAPDKSGLPSDRFSAERTGGSVSTLTIQRTQQEDSAVYLCASRQRGPYNEQFFGPGTRLTVL.

This clone was found a few times. The V and J genes are TRBV6-4 and TRBJ1-5; no clear D. V dropped 10 bases and J dropped 3 bases, with 19 bases sitting between them. Germline-derived CDR1 and CDR2 are MRHNA and SNTAGT. The CDR3 length is 15 residues. DNA for the CDR3: TGTGCCAAAACGGGGAGGTTTTCCCCCAATCAGCCCCAGCATTTT. Translated, it gives CAKTGRFSPNQPQHF.

The genes are TRBV7-9 and TRBJ2-2; the D gene is possibly TRBD2 (5 bases). The CDR3 is 14 amino acids. Germline V gene sequence: CDR1 SEHNR, CDR2 FQNEAQ (reference sequence). The V end lost 5 bases, the J end lost 4 bases, and 11 bases lay between the germline ends. CDR3 amino acids: CASSPRTLTGELFF. DNA of the CDR3: TGTGCCAGCAGCCCTCGGACTCTCACCGGGGAGCTGTTTTTT. Full variable domain (missing parts from reference TRBV7-9 and TRBJ2-2): DTGVSQNPRHKITKRGQNVTFRCDPISEHNRLYWYRQTLGQGPEFLTYFQNEAQLEKSRLLSDRFSAERPKGSFSTLEIQRTEQGDSAMYLCASSPRTLTGELFFGEGSRLTVL.